The T cell receptor beta chain described here comes from a study of T cells in Graves' hyperthyroidism and ophthalmopathy. Germline V gene sequence: CDR1 SGHTA, CDR2 FQGNSA. V was pared by 4 bases and J by 6 bases, with 13 bases between. The CDR3 is 14 amino acids. Calling Graves' hyperthyroidism stable meant ophthalmopathy did not progress within 18 months. Study-level findings and limits: Peripheral blood also featured most of the thyroid clonotypes expanded above 0.001.

Amplification targeted TCR beta CDR3 regions from RNA transcripts. When the TCR CDR3 underwent first-round RT-PCR, the HTBI primer set was used. MiXCR, applied by TCRdb to the multiplex PCR reads, yields one record per CDR3 protein. The profile covers roughly 96,000 distinct CDR3 sequences, with 51% appearing a single time and less than 30% taken by the ten largest. Comment on this clonotype: Its antigen is still unknown.

The sequencing sample was made of blood. This sequence originates from a woman aged 40 to 49 with Graves' hyperthyroidism. The V and J genes are TRBV7-2 and TRBJ1-5; the D gene is possibly TRBD1 (6 bases). CDR3 nucleotides: TGTGCCAGCAGCTCTTACAGGGTGGGTCAGCCCCAGCATTTT. Translation: CASSSYRVGQPQHF.